The clone carrying this T cell receptor (beta chain) has a handful of counts. Its antigen is still unknown. The data stem from a study of OX40 agonist ivuxolimab in advanced cancers. The CDR3 sequence is 13 residues long. The V gene's germline CDR1 is LNHNV and CDR2 YYDKDF (reference sequence). Deletions cut 3 bases from V and 5 bases from J, with 8 bases between. Produced via immunoSEQ multiplex PCR; TCRdb's table is partial and in-frame only. This sample has tens of thousands of clones; 90% to 95% occur once, and the top ten carry more than 1.5%. Findings and limits, study-wide: Nonresponders included some who also had low normalized T-cell clonal expansion. Clonal expansion was seen in CD4+ and CD8+ blood T cells by week 6 at 0.1 to 3.0 mg/kg.

The receptor was isolated from an adult with an advanced solid tumor such as melanoma, head and neck, liver or kidney cancer. The specimen was CD4+ or CD8+ T cells sorted from blood, collected in a trial of the OX40 agonist ivuxolimab. J is TRBJ1-5 and V is TRBV15; D is uncertain. CDR3 in amino acids: CATSRYPDQPQHF. In DNA, the CDR3 is TGTGCCACCAGCAGGTACCCGGATCAGCCCCAGCATTTT.